Listed below are T cell receptor beta chains from one sample, sequenced in a study of blood T cell repertoires in COVID-19. Data came from immunoSEQ multiplex PCR; TCRdb stores just in-frame clones and leaves some out. The sample yields some 270,000 clones, 89% seen once. Sequenced material: PBMCs or T cells enriched from blood (not recorded which). Receptor source: a woman aged 40 to 50 who had recovered from COVID-19. Each CDR3 is given with its conserved first and last residue. D genes are given only for firm matches. Not all rows give a size; the values are once, few, many and, for expanded clones, a class.

clone size,V gene,D gene,J gene,CDR3 protein,CDR3 DNA
.,TRBV4-1,.,TRBJ2-7,CASSQDQLAGEQYF,TGCGCCAGCAGCCAAGATCAACTAGCTGGGGAGCAGTACTTC
.,TRBV6-2/TRBV6-3,TRBD1,TRBJ1-2,CASSYPGTGPLSGYTF,TGTGCCAGCAGTTACCCGGGGACAGGGCCCCTGAGTGGCTACACCTTC
.,TRBV30,.,TRBJ1-4,CAWSWGPQTNEKLFF,TGTGCCTGGAGCTGGGGCCCGCAGACGAATGAAAAACTGTTTTTT
.,TRBV7-2,TRBD1,TRBJ1-2,CASSYPDRGGYTF,TGTGCCAGCAGCTACCCCGACAGGGGAGGCTACACCTTC
.,TRBV7-9,.,TRBJ1-1,CASSFTTEAFF,TGTGCCAGCAGCTTTACAACTGAAGCTTTCTTT
.,TRBV25-1,.,TRBJ2-7,CASANSLYEQYF,TGTGCCAGCGCTAATAGCCTCTACGAGCAGTACTTC
.,TRBV7-9,TRBD1,TRBJ2-2,CAGTVRTGAGELFF,TGTGCCGGAACCGTAAGGACAGGGGCCGGGGAGCTGTTTTTT
.,TRBV9,TRBD1,TRBJ1-4,CASSARRQGGDNEKLFF,TGTGCCAGCAGCGCCCGAAGACAGGGGGGAGATAATGAAAAACTGTTTTTT
.,TRBV6-5,.,TRBJ2-7,CASSYSIDRTVEYF,TGTGCCAGCAGTTACTCGATAGACCGTACAGTCGAGTACTTC
.,TRBV4-3,.,TRBJ2-2,CASSQGSGYLNTGELFF,TGCGCCAGCAGCCAGGGGAGCGGGTACCTGAACACCGGGGAGCTGTTTTTT
.,TRBV12-3/TRBV12-4,.,TRBJ2-7,CASSFEHEQYF,TGTGCCAGCAGTTTTGAGCACGAGCAGTACTTC
.,TRBV19,.,TRBJ2-6,CASADSLGGSGANVLTF,TGTGCCAGTGCCGACTCCCTCGGCGGATCTGGGGCCAACGTCCTGACTTTC
.,TRBV5-6,.,TRBJ1-5,CASSFRTYSNQPQHF,TGTGCCAGCAGCTTCCGAACATATAGCAATCAGCCCCAGCATTTT
.,TRBV4-3,.,TRBJ1-2,CASSQSTANYGYTF,TGCGCCAGCAGCCAATCAACGGCTAACTATGGCTACACCTTC
.,TRBV7-2,.,TRBJ2-7,CASSPRRGTYEQYF,TGTGCCAGCAGTCCCCGGAGAGGAACCTACGAGCAGTACTTC
.,TRBV5-1,TRBD1,TRBJ1-6,CASSLTPTGVDSPLHF,TGCGCCAGCAGCTTGACCCCGACAGGGGTCGATTCACCCCTCCACTTT
.,TRBV4-1,TRBD2,TRBJ2-1,CASSHPREASPIRQFF,TGCGCCAGCAGCCATCCACGGGAGGCTTCCCCGATACGGCAGTTCTTC
.,TRBV2,.,TRBJ1-6,CASSGRVRESPLHF,TGTGCCAGCAGTGGCAGGGTCAGGGAATCACCCCTCCACTTT
.,TRBV5-1,.,TRBJ1-1,CASSLDGTDTEAFF,TGCGCCAGCAGCTTGGACGGGACTGACACTGAAGCTTTCTTT
.,TRBV7-8,.,TRBJ1-1,CASSVTGPTEAFF,TGTGCCAGCAGCGTGACAGGTCCCACTGAAGCTTTCTTT
.,TRBV5-5,TRBD1,TRBJ1-4,CASSFGTGATNEKLFF,TGTGCCAGCAGCTTTGGGACAGGAGCAACTAATGAAAAACTGTTTTTT
.,TRBV6-4,TRBD2,TRBJ2-1,CASSDSPRAGGPNEQFF,TGTGCCAGCAGTGACTCTCCCCGAGCGGGGGGGCCCAATGAGCAGTTCTTC
few,TRBV6-5,TRBD2,TRBJ2-1,CASSRLAGELNEQFF,TGTGCCAGCAGCCGACTAGCGGGAGAGCTCAATGAGCAGTTCTTC
.,TRBV7-8,TRBD1,TRBJ1-2,CASSTDRNYGYTF,TGTGCCAGCAGCACGGACAGGAACTATGGCTACACCTTC
few,TRBV18,.,TRBJ2-1,CASSPPSGDEQFF,TGTGCCAGCTCACCACCTTCAGGGGATGAGCAGTTCTTC
.,TRBV2,.,TRBJ1-2,CASSAPRLLSGNYGYTF,TGTGCCAGCAGTGCGCCTAGGCTATTATCTGGTAACTATGGCTACACCTTC
.,TRBV6-6,.,TRBJ2-7,CASSYGQGPSYEQYF,TGTGCCAGCAGTTACGGTCAGGGGCCCTCCTACGAGCAGTACTTC
.,TRBV6-5,TRBD1,TRBJ1-1,CASSNRGMNTEAFF,TGTGCCAGCAGTAACAGGGGCATGAACACTGAAGCTTTCTTT
few,TRBV15,.,TRBJ1-3,CATSRDRNTIYF,TGTGCCACCAGCAGAGATAGAAACACCATATATTTT
.,TRBV5-8,.,TRBJ1-2,CASSLEQIPSGYTF,TGTGCCAGCAGTCTTGAACAGATACCGTCGGGCTACACCTTC
.,TRBV7-3,TRBD2,TRBJ2-1,CASSPTWTSGNNEQFF,TGTGCCAGCAGCCCGACCTGGACTAGCGGTAACAATGAGCAGTTCTTC
.,TRBV30,TRBD1,TRBJ2-7,CAWSADRGGEQYF,TGTGCCTGGAGTGCCGACAGGGGGGGGGAGCAGTACTTC
.,TRBV7-9,.,TRBJ1-4,CASSRQDSWEKLFF,TGTGCCAGCAGCCGACAGGATTCATGGGAAAAACTGTTTTTT
.,TRBV4-1,TRBD2,TRBJ2-7,CASSQAASGTYEQYF,TGCGCCAGCAGCCAGGCAGCTAGCGGAACCTACGAGCAGTACTTC
once,TRBV19,TRBD1,TRBJ1-5,CASRGSRDSSNQPQHF,TGTGCCAGTAGGGGGTCCCGGGACAGCTCCAATCAGCCCCAGCATTTT
.,TRBV10-3,.,TRBJ1-2,CAISDSPNYGYTF,TGTGCCATCAGTGACTCCCCGAACTATGGCTACACCTTC
few,TRBV19,.,TRBJ2-3,CATSTTEADTQYF,TGTGCCACCTCCACCACGGAGGCAGATACGCAGTATTTT
.,TRBV6-5,TRBD2,TRBJ2-7,CASTKSFGRRYEQYF,TGTGCCAGCACTAAGTCCTTCGGGAGGCGCTACGAGCAGTACTTC
.,TRBV30,TRBD1,TRBJ1-1,CAWSRDRGIEAFF,TGTGCCTGGAGTAGGGACAGGGGTATTGAAGCTTTCTTT
once,TRBV5-1,.,TRBJ2-7,CASSLAGAGYEQYF,TGCGCCAGCAGCTTGGCAGGGGCCGGCTACGAGCAGTACTTC
.,TRBV2,TRBD1,TRBJ2-2,CASRRQGEFTGELFF,TGTGCCAGCAGACGACAGGGGGAGTTCACCGGGGAGCTGTTTTTT
once,TRBV5-4,.,TRBJ1-3,CASSLQGPGNTIYF,TGTGCCAGCAGCTTGCAGGGCCCTGGAAACACCATATATTTT
.,TRBV2,TRBD1,TRBJ1-4,CASSDEGAQEKLFF,TGTGCCAGCAGTGACGAGGGGGCGCAGGAAAAACTGTTTTTT
.,TRBV5-1,TRBD1,TRBJ1-3,CASSLGTGTGNTIYF,TGCGCCAGCAGCTTGGGGACAGGGACTGGAAACACCATATATTTT
.,TRBV7-6,.,TRBJ2-1,CASSLGTAGGRYNEQFF,TGTGCCAGCAGCTTAGGGACCGCGGGTGGGAGGTACAATGAGCAGTTCTTC
.,TRBV6-5,.,TRBJ1-4,CASGRQFEKLFF,TGTGCCAGCGGCCGACAGTTCGAAAAACTGTTTTTT
.,TRBV6-5,TRBD1,TRBJ1-5,CASRPGTGYNQPQHF,TGTGCCAGCAGGCCCGGGACAGGTTACAATCAGCCCCAGCATTTT
.,TRBV7-2,TRBD2,TRBJ2-7,CASSSSSGSRHEQYF,TGTGCCAGCAGCTCCAGTAGCGGGAGTCGACACGAGCAGTACTTC
few,TRBV11-3,.,TRBJ2-3,CASSLVAGSSTDTQYF,TGTGCCAGCAGCTTAGTAGCCGGATCTAGCACAGATACGCAGTATTTT
.,TRBV5-1,TRBD2,TRBJ2-7,CASSLGLAGAGDEQYF,TGCGCCAGCAGCTTGGGACTAGCGGGAGCTGGGGACGAGCAGTACTTC
once,TRBV6-5,TRBD1,TRBJ1-1,CASSRDRLAEAFF,TGTGCCAGCAGCAGGGACAGGCTCGCTGAAGCTTTCTTT
.,TRBV3-1/TRBV3-2,.,TRBJ1-6,CASSQEVSPLGGALHF,TGTGCCAGCAGCCAAGAAGTCAGCCCCCTTGGGGGGGCCCTCCACTTT
.,TRBV30,.,TRBJ2-3,CAWSVWGPSTDTQYF,TGTGCCTGGAGCGTTTGGGGCCCTAGCACAGATACGCAGTATTTT
.,TRBV12-3/TRBV12-4,.,TRBJ2-1,CASRRGSYNEQFF,TGTGCCAGCAGGCGCGGCTCCTACAATGAGCAGTTCTTC
.,TRBV5-1,TRBD1,TRBJ2-7,CASSLVQGDYEQYF,TGCGCCAGCAGCTTGGTACAGGGGGACTACGAGCAGTACTTC